This paragraph covers one T cell receptor (beta chain) sequence. Sequencing used immunoSEQ multiplex PCR; TCRdb keeps in-frame clones, though not all of them. Of some 240,000 clones in the sample, 89% are singletons; the top ten hold approximately 4.6%. This sample is drawn from a study of blood T cell repertoires in COVID-19. This CDR3 region has 13 residues. Germline V gene data show CDR1 as SGHNT and CDR2 as YENEEA. V was pared by 5 bases and J by 0 bases, with 7 bases between. The V gene is TRBV11-3, the J gene TRBJ1-1; D is undetermined. The material sequenced was peripheral blood. The receptor was isolated from a woman in her 40s who had recovered from COVID-19. CDR3: CASSPYMNTEAFF. DNA of the CDR3: TGTGCCAGCAGCCCATACATGAACACTGAAGCTTTCTTT.